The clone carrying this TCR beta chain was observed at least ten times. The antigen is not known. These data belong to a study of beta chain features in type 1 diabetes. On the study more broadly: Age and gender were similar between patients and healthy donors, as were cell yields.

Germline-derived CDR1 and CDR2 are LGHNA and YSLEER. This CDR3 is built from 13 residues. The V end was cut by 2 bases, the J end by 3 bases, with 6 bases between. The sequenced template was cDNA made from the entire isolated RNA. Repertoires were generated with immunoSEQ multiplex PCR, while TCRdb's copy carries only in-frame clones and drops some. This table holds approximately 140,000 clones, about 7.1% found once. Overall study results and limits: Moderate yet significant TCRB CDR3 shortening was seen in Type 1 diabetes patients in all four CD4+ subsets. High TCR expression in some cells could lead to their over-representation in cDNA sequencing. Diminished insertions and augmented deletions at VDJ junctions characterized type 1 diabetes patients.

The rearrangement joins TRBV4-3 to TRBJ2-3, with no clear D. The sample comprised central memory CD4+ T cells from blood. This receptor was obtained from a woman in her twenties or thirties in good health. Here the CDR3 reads CASSQRETDTQYF. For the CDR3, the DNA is TGCGCCAGCAGCCAACGTGAGACAGATACGCAGTATTTT.